This T cell receptor (beta chain) was profiled in a study of cytomegalovirus exposure and HLA in healthy donors. Study findings and constraints: Based on reports, TCR beta sequences accurately predicted HLA-A and HLA-B alleles for most subjects. A later analysis linked a missense DCLRE1C variant to TCR beta V- and J-gene trimming. An analysis done earlier found most TCR beta V segments productive about 87% or about 30% of the time. An analysis was carried out later, and it reportedly showed fewer N-insertions in an Asian-associated ancestry cluster than the roughly 670-donor mean.

In the PCR, 60 Vbeta and 13 Jbeta primers were used. TCRdb's copy holds only in-frame clones and misses some; the assay was immunoSEQ multiplex PCR. The sample records 99,000 or so clones, about 74% being singletons. Notes on this clone: What it binds is not known.

The CDR3 loop spans 19 amino acids. Trimming removed 3 bases at V and 0 bases at J, with 23 bases between. Germline assignment: CDR1 SGHRS and CDR2 YFSETQ. Sequenced: PBMCs. The receptor was derived from a man in his fifties or sixties in good health and CMV-seropositive. The chain joins TRBV5-1 to TRBJ2-3, with TRBD2 as a possible D gene (5 bases). The CDR3 loop is CASSSEVASAQPSTDTQYF. The CDR3, as DNA: TGCGCCAGCAGCTCGGAGGTGGCTTCAGCCCAACCCAGCACAGATACGCAGTATTTT.